Listed here is a single T cell receptor beta chain. Profiling relied on immunoSEQ multiplex PCR, and the TCRdb table lists in-frame clones only, not all of them. Counted here are around 78,000 clones, 91% occurring once; the ten biggest clones make up less than 0.85%. V shed 10 bases and J shed 2 bases, with 20 bases lying between them. Germline-derived CDR1 and CDR2 are SNHLY and FYNNEI. The CDR3 covers 15 residues. This record comes from a study of T cell changes during pregnancy in multiple sclerosis. Sample: peripheral blood, taken in the third trimester of pregnancy. The chain recombines TRBV2 with TRBJ1-2; TRBD1 might be the D (5 bases). This receptor was taken from a female donor in good health, enrolled as a control in a pregnancy study. CDR3 region: CAIFKGAGRNYGYTF. CDR3 nucleotides: TGTGCCATCTTCAAAGGGGCAGGGAGGAACTATGGCTACACCTTC.